One and the same sample provided the 20 T cell receptor beta chains below, sequenced in a study of OX40 agonist ivuxolimab in advanced cancers. The data were produced by immunoSEQ multiplex PCR, yet TCRdb's version contains in-frame clones alone and is incomplete. This sample has tens of thousands of clones; 80% to 95% occur once, and the top ten carry over 0.6%. The sequencing used CD4+ or CD8+ T cells sorted from blood, collected in a trial of the OX40 agonist ivuxolimab. The origin of the receptors is an adult with an advanced solid tumor such as melanoma, head and neck, liver or kidney cancer.

This clone was seen once. In DNA, the CDR3 is TGTGCCAGCAGCTTATCGACAACGGTCGGTCAGCTGTTTTTT. This encodes CASSLSTTVGQLFF. V is TRBV7-8 and J is TRBJ2-2, with unresolved D. The CDR3 spans 14 residues. Germline CDR1 and CDR2: SGHVS and FQNEAQ. V was cut by 2 bases and J by 12 bases, with 16 bases left in between.

This clone was observed a handful of times. The CDR3 protein is CSVEGRTANTEAFF. Here the CDR3 DNA reads TGCAGCGTTGAAGGTCGGACGGCGAACACTGAAGCTTTCTTT. V is TRBV29-1 and J is TRBJ1-1; no definite D call. The CDR3 is made up of 14 amino acids. The ends were cut back, 1 base at V and 1 base at J, with 10 bases in the middle. Germline CDR1 and CDR2: SQVTM and ANQGSEA.

The rearrangement joins TRBV27 to TRBJ2-1; 9 bases agree with TRBD1. V lost 5 bases to trimming and J lost 3 bases; unmatched junction nucleotides: 5. The V gene's germline CDR1 is MNHEY and CDR2 SMNVEV (reference sequence). The CDR3 totals 15 residues. The CDR3 here is CASSTGTGNYNEQFF. Written as DNA, the CDR3 is TGTGCCAGCAGTACTGGGACAGGGAACTACAATGAGCAGTTCTTC.

The V gene is TRBV7-8, the J gene TRBJ1-1, with 9 positions matching TRBD1. This CDR3 has 15 amino acids. The germline gives CDR1 SGHVS, CDR2 FQNEAQ. The V gene end was trimmed by 3 bases and the J gene end by 2 bases; junction bases not matched to a gene: 4. In DNA, the CDR3 is TGTGCCAGCAGCTTCTACAGGGGGCCTAACACTGAAGCTTTCTTT. Its translation: CASSFYRGPNTEAFF.

The chain couples TRBV30 to TRBJ2-5, with 9 bases matching TRBD1. The germline gives CDR1 GTSNPN, CDR2 SVGIG (reference sequence). Trimming took 0 bases from V and 7 from J; bases not matched to a gene: 12. The CDR3 is 16 residues long. CDR3 region: CAWSVWGGTGSSTQYF. The CDR3 nucleotides are TGTGCCTGGAGTGTCTGGGGGGGGACAGGGTCGTCGACCCAGTACTTC.

This clone was detected only once. The rearrangement links TRBV10-3 to TRBJ1-2; no reliable D call. CDR3 size: 15 residues. V lost 6 bases and J 0 bases, leaving 14 bases between the germline ends. Germline lookup yields CDR1 ENHRY and CDR2 SYGVKD. This CDR3 reads CAISAPPPPNYGYTF. The DNA for the CDR3 is TGTGCCATCAGCGCTCCTCCCCCTCCTAACTATGGCTACACCTTC.

V and J are TRBV5-1 and TRBJ2-3, with unresolved D. This CDR3 has 13 residues. Germline CDR1 reads SGHRS; CDR2 reads YFSETQ. V was cut by 0 bases and J by 4 bases, with 6 bases left in between. CDR3 residues: CASSLEVADTQYF. CDR3 nucleotides: TGCGCCAGCAGCTTGGAGGTAGCAGATACGCAGTATTTT.

V gene TRBV5-5 combines with J gene TRBJ2-7; D may be TRBD2 (6 bases). Germline V gene sequence: CDR1 SGHKS, CDR2 YYEKEE (reference sequence). Trimming pared 0 bases from V and 2 bases from J, leaving 12 bases between. CDR3 length equals 15 residues. The CDR3 loop reads CASSLVGTGTYEQYF. CDR3 nucleotide sequence: TGTGCCAGCAGCTTGGTAGGGACTGGGACCTACGAGCAGTACTTC.

This rearrangement joins TRBV11-2 to TRBJ2-7, with D perhaps assigned TRBD1 or TRBD2 (5 bases each). The V end was cut by 5 bases, the J end by 5 bases, with 16 bases between. The CDR3 runs to 14 residues. Germline V lookup: CDR1 SGHAT, CDR2 FQNNGV. The CDR3 DNA follows: TGTGCCAGCAGCCAGGGAGTCAGACGAGACGAGCAGTACTTC. Protein product: CASSQGVRRDEQYF. Combining the CDR3 with reference TRBV11-2 and TRBJ2-7 gives the whole variable domain EAGVAQSPRYKIIEKRQSVAFWCNPISGHATLYWYQQILGQGPKLLIQFQNNGVVDDSQLPKDRFSAERLKGVDSTLKIQPAKLEDSAVYLCASSQGVRRDEQYFGPGTRLTVT.

For this clone: Relative to the germline gene, one junction end is altered; a read error may explain this. The chain combines TRBV18 with TRBJ1-2; D is perhaps TRBD1 (5 bases). The CDR3 sequence is 11 residues long. CDR1 is KGHSH and CDR2 is LQKENI in the germline V gene. The CDR3 sequence: CASSEGQLGSF. The CDR3 DNA sequence: TGTGCCAGCTCGGAAGGACAACTTGGGAGCTTC.

The chain combines TRBV5-4 with TRBJ1-2; no firm D call. The CDR3 spans 14 residues. CDR1 is SGHNT and CDR2 is YYREEE in the germline V gene (reference sequence). Trimming took 3 bases from V and 6 from J, leaving 15 bases between them. The CDR3 coding sequence is TGTGCCAGCAGCTCCCCTAAGGACCTTAATGGCTACACCTTC. It specifies CASSSPKDLNGYTF. The full variable domain, completed using reference TRBV5-4 and TRBJ1-2, is ETGVTQSPTHLIKTRGQQVTLRCSSQSGHNTVSWYQQALGQGPQFIFQYYREEENGRGNFPPRFSGLQFPNYSSELNVNALELDDSALYLCASSSPKDLNGYTFGSGTRLTVV.

The sample holds one count of this clone. V is TRBV30 and J is TRBJ2-5, with TRBD1 as a possible D gene (5 bases). Per the germline V gene, CDR1 is GTSNPN and CDR2 is SVGIG (reference sequence). CDR3 length: 12 amino acids. The germline V and J ends were trimmed by 2 bases and 2 bases, with 6 bases remaining between them. The CDR3, as DNA: TGTGCCTGGAGTACAGGTCAAGAGACCCAGTACTTC. It yields the protein CAWSTGQETQYF.

V usage is TRBV19 and J usage is TRBJ1-6, with no clear D. The V gene lost 4 bases and the J gene lost 3 bases, with 10 bases spanning the gap. Germline loops: CDR1 LNHDA, CDR2 SQIVND (reference sequence). There are 15 residues in the CDR3. CDR3 in DNA: TGTGCCAGTAGTACAGACGGATACTATAATTCACCCCTCCACTTT. This translates into CASSTDGYYNSPLHF.

This rearrangement joins TRBV7-2 to TRBJ1-2; D remains ambiguous. Trimming pared 1 base from V and 3 bases from J, leaving 9 bases between. The CDR3 loop spans 14 amino acids. CDR1 SGHTA and CDR2 FQGNSA come from the germline V gene. In DNA, the CDR3 is TGTGCCAGCAGCTTAGTAGTAGACCACTATGGCTACACCTTC. Encoded protein: CASSLVVDHYGYTF.

The rearrangement links TRBV7-3 to TRBJ2-3; 12 bases line up with TRBD2. The V gene end was trimmed by 3 bases and the J gene end by 5 bases; junction bases not matched to a gene: 6. Germline V CDR1 and CDR2: SGHTA, FQGTGA. The CDR3 runs 16 residues. For the CDR3, the DNA is TGTGCCAGCAGCTTGTCTAGCGGGGGGGCCTTAGATACGCAGTATTTT. It specifies CASSLSSGGALDTQYF.

J is TRBJ2-7 and V is TRBV6-6; the D gene is possibly TRBD1 (6 bases). Germline V gene data show CDR1 as MNHNY and CDR2 as SVGAGI (reference sequence). This CDR3 region has 14 residues. Trimming stripped 6 bases from V and 2 bases from J, with 14 bases between. The CDR3 DNA reads as TGTGCCAGCAGCCCCCCCGGGGACACCTACGAGCAGTACTTC. It translates to CASSPPGDTYEQYF.

In its sample, this clone ranks as medium-sized. This sequence joins TRBV28 and TRBJ2-1; 8 nucleotides match TRBD2. The CDR3 has 16 residues. V was clipped by 6 bases and J by 1 base; unmatched bases: 8. Germline V gene lookup returns CDR1 MDHEN and CDR2 SYDVKM. The CDR3 is CASSSAGGGSYNEQFF. As DNA, the CDR3 is TGTGCCAGCAGCTCCGCGGGGGGCGGATCCTACAATGAGCAGTTCTTC.

Here the CDR3 reads CAISNRVNNSPLHF. CDR3 bases: TGTGCCATCAGCAACAGGGTAAATAATTCACCCCTCCACTTT. This sequence joins TRBV10-3 and TRBJ1-6; D might be TRBD1 (6 bases). CDR1 and CDR2 from the germline V gene are ENHRY and SYGVKD. The length of the CDR3 is 14 residues. V was clipped by 6 bases and J by 5 bases, with 11 bases between them.

This clone has more than one count but fewer than ten. The V and J genes are TRBV30 and TRBJ1-6; no reliable D call. The V gene lost 3 bases and the J gene lost 5 bases, with 5 bases spanning the gap. Germline V lookup: CDR1 GTSNPN, CDR2 SVGIG (reference sequence). This CDR3 contains 12 residues. CDR3 protein: CAWRPDNSPLHF. DNA of the CDR3: TGTGCCTGGAGACCGGATAATTCACCCCTCCACTTT.

The V and J genes are TRBV5-1 and TRBJ2-5; 7 nucleotides align to TRBD2. The J segment lost 1 base and the V segment lost 1 base, leaving 4 bases of the junction unmatched. The CDR3 spans 15 residues. CDR1 and CDR2 from the germline V gene are SGHRS and YFSETQ. The CDR3, as DNA: TGCGCCAGCAGCTTGTTCAGCGGGGCCCAAGAGACCCAGTACTTC. Encoded protein: CASSLFSGAQETQYF.